The rows below give T cell receptor beta chains drawn from one sample of a study of blood T cell repertoires in COVID-19. Repertoires were generated with immunoSEQ multiplex PCR, while TCRdb's copy carries only in-frame clones and drops some. The table shows around 300,000 clones, with around 90% occurring only once. Sequenced: peripheral blood. These receptor sequences come from a woman in her thirties with COVID-19, enrolled during active disease. The CDR3 runs from the conserved cysteine through the conserved F or W. Fields, in order: CDR3 DNA, CDR3 protein, D gene, J gene, V gene, clone size. A D gene is named only where the DNA matches it firmly. A clone size is listed for some rows: how often the clone was seen (once, few, many), or a class if it is expanded.

DNA: TGCGCCAGCAGCAAAAGGGACAGCATGAACACTGAAGCTTTCTTT
CDR3: CASSKRDSMNTEAFF
D: TRBD1
J: TRBJ1-1
V: TRBV4-1
size: .

DNA: TGTGCCAGCAGGGGAGGGAGGGAAACAGATACGCAGTATTTT
CDR3: CASRGGRETDTQYF
D: TRBD2
J: TRBJ2-3
V: TRBV2
size: once

DNA: TGTGCCAGCAGAGGGAGGGGGTCGAAAACAGATACGCAGTATTTT
CDR3: CASRGRGSKTDTQYF
D: .
J: TRBJ2-3
V: TRBV2
size: .

DNA: TGCAGCGTTGCTCGGGAGCCCGCCGGGGAGCTGTTTTTT
CDR3: CSVAREPAGELFF
D: .
J: TRBJ2-2
V: TRBV29-1
size: once

DNA: TGTGCCAGCAGTTTATCTGTAGCGGGCCGCTACGAGCAGTACTTC
CDR3: CASSLSVAGRYEQYF
D: TRBD2
J: TRBJ2-7
V: TRBV27
size: .

DNA: TGTGCCAGCAGCCGGGACAGGGGTTTCACTGAAGCTTTCTTT
CDR3: CASSRDRGFTEAFF
D: TRBD1
J: TRBJ1-1
V: TRBV5-4
size: .

DNA: TGTGCCAGCTCCCAGCGGGAGTACCATGAGCAGTTCTTC
CDR3: CASSQREYHEQFF
D: TRBD2
J: TRBJ2-1
V: TRBV28
size: .

DNA: TGCGCCAGCAGTGAGTCGGCAGGGGCGCAGTATTTT
CDR3: CASSESAGAQYF
D: .
J: TRBJ2-3
V: TRBV10-2
size: .

DNA: TGTGCCTGGGCCCGGACAGGTTCCTACGAGCAGTACTTC
CDR3: CAWARTGSYEQYF
D: TRBD1
J: TRBJ2-7
V: TRBV30
size: .

DNA: TGTGCCAGCTCACCGACTTTTTTAGGGGCAGCCAATCAGCCCCAGCATTTT
CDR3: CASSPTFLGAANQPQHF
D: .
J: TRBJ1-5
V: TRBV18
size: .

DNA: TGTGCCAGCAGTCCCTCCGGCGGAAAACTGTTTTTT
CDR3: CASSPSGGKLFF
D: .
J: TRBJ1-4
V: TRBV6-2/TRBV6-3
size: once

DNA: TGTGCCAGCAGCGCCGGGACAGACAATCAGCCCCAGCATTTT
CDR3: CASSAGTDNQPQHF
D: TRBD1
J: TRBJ1-5
V: TRBV7-8
size: once

DNA: TGTGCCAGCAGCCTACGGGGGGGATCAGATACGCAGTATTTT
CDR3: CASSLRGGSDTQYF
D: TRBD2
J: TRBJ2-3
V: TRBV5-4
size: .

DNA: TGTGCCAGCACAAGACAGGCGGGGAACACTGAAGCTTTCTTT
CDR3: CASTRQAGNTEAFF
D: .
J: TRBJ1-1
V: TRBV6-6
size: .

DNA: TGTGCCAGCAGTCTCAGACAGGGGACAACTGAAGCTTTCTTT
CDR3: CASSLRQGTTEAFF
D: TRBD1
J: TRBJ1-1
V: TRBV27
size: .

DNA: TGTGCCAGCACCCTTAGGCAGGGGAGCAATCAGCCCCAGCATTTT
CDR3: CASTLRQGSNQPQHF
D: .
J: TRBJ1-5
V: TRBV2
size: .

DNA: TGTGCCAGCAGCTACAACTGGGGACAGCCGAACACTGAAGCTTTCTTT
CDR3: CASSYNWGQPNTEAFF
D: TRBD1
J: TRBJ1-1
V: TRBV13
size: .

DNA: TGTGCCAGCAGCGTAGGGGGACAGCCCTCGGACAGGATCTTC
CDR3: CASSVGGQPSDRIF
D: TRBD1
J: TRBJ2-1
V: TRBV9
size: .

DNA: TGTGCCAGCAGTTTACAGGGAGGACTCGGGGAGCTGTTTTTT
CDR3: CASSLQGGLGELFF
D: .
J: TRBJ2-2
V: TRBV28
size: .

DNA: TGTGCCAGCAGTTACGCGGCTAGCGGGAGGATTCACGAGCAGTACTTC
CDR3: CASSYAASGRIHEQYF
D: TRBD2
J: TRBJ2-7
V: TRBV6-6
size: .

DNA: TGTGCCAGCAGCTTGGGACTAGCGGGGGTGGGCCGGGAGACCCAGTACTTC
CDR3: CASSLGLAGVGRETQYF
D: TRBD2
J: TRBJ2-5
V: TRBV7-9
size: .

DNA: TGCGCCAGCAGCTCTTCGCGACAGGGCAGTGGAAACACCATATATTTT
CDR3: CASSSSRQGSGNTIYF
D: TRBD1
J: TRBJ1-3
V: TRBV5-1
size: .

DNA: TGTGCCAGCAGTTTATCGTTTAGCGCAACCTACGAGCAGTACTTC
CDR3: CASSLSFSATYEQYF
D: .
J: TRBJ2-7
V: TRBV27
size: .

DNA: TGTGCCAGTAGTATTAAGCGGTTCACAGATACGCAGTATTTT
CDR3: CASSIKRFTDTQYF
D: .
J: TRBJ2-3
V: TRBV19
size: .